The 29 T cell receptor beta chains given below trace back to one sample, sequenced in a study of radiotherapy plus CTLA-4 blockade in lung cancer. Sequenced by immunoSEQ multiplex PCR; TCRdb stores in-frame clones only, minus some. The sample has 50,000 to 75,000 clones; around 77% are singletons. The sample in question was peripheral blood, obtained from a patient treated with radiotherapy plus ipilimumab. The receptors shown here come from a human donor with non-small cell lung cancer who had a complete response to radiotherapy plus ipilimumab.

The chain joins TRBV18 to TRBJ1-1; 7 bases align to TRBD1. This CDR3 is built from 16 residues. CDR1 and CDR2 from the germline V gene are KGHSH and LQKENI. V lost 3 bases to trimming and J lost 4 bases; unmatched junction nucleotides: 11. The CDR3 here is CASSPPTGTVSTEAFF. In DNA, the CDR3 is TGTGCCAGCTCACCGCCAACCGGGACAGTAAGCACTGAAGCTTTCTTT.

The chain is built from TRBV5-6 and TRBJ2-2, with D unclear. Trimming shortened V by 1 base and J by 1 base, and 11 bases separated the two germline ends. This CDR3 comprises 16 residues. The germline gives CDR1 SGHDT, CDR2 YYEEEE. The chain's CDR3 is CASSLFNSGNTGELFF. Written as DNA, the CDR3 is TGTGCCAGCAGCTTGTTTAATTCGGGGAACACCGGGGAGCTGTTTTTT.

V is TRBV19 and J is TRBJ1-3; D may be TRBD1 (5 bases). CDR3 length: 15 amino acids. Germline assignment: CDR1 LNHDA and CDR2 SQIVND (reference sequence). With 6 bases removed from V and 5 bases from J, the gap between germline ends came to 17 bases. CDR3 residues: CASRMSMGDRNTIYF. As DNA, the CDR3 is TGTGCCAGTAGGATGAGTATGGGGGATCGAAACACCATATATTTT.

The chain is built from TRBV11-2 and TRBJ2-1; possibly TRBD2 for D (6 bases). V was pared by 0 bases and J by 0 bases, with 18 bases between. Germline lookup yields CDR1 SGHAT and CDR2 FQNNGV. This CDR3 has 19 residues. The CDR3 sequence is CASSLESGVYMSSYNEQFF. CDR3 coding DNA: TGTGCCAGCAGCTTAGAGTCGGGAGTGTACATGAGCTCCTACAATGAGCAGTTCTTC.

This clone occurred once. The chain carries TRBV7-8 and TRBJ2-7; D might be TRBD1 (6 bases). The germline CDR1 and CDR2 sequences are SGHVS and FQNEAQ. Trimming removed 5 bases from V and 6 bases from J, with 20 bases in between. CDR3 length equals 15 residues. This CDR3 reads CASSTSDSPRSEQYF. The CDR3 nucleotides are TGTGCCAGCAGCACCTCGGACAGCCCGAGGTCCGAGCAGTACTTC. Combining the CDR3 with reference TRBV7-8 and TRBJ2-7 gives the whole variable domain GAGVSQSPRYKVAKRGQDVALRCDPISGHVSLFWYQQALGQGPEFLTYFQNEAQLDKSGLPSDRFFAERPEGSVSTLKIQRTQQEDSAVYLCASSTSDSPRSEQYFGPGTRLTVT.

The chain employs TRBV7-2 and TRBJ2-3, with D hard to call. Trimming took 3 bases from V and 3 from J, leaving 7 bases between them. The CDR3 sequence is 13 residues long. In germline, CDR1 is SGHTA, CDR2 FQGNSA. The CDR3 sequence: CASSFTITDTQYF. Here the CDR3 DNA reads TGTGCCAGCAGCTTTACAATTACAGATACGCAGTATTTT.

The genes are TRBV7-2 and TRBJ2-5, with D tentatively TRBD2 (5 bases). Looked up from germline, CDR1 is SGHTA and CDR2 is FQGNSA. Trimming took 2 bases from V and 2 from J, leaving 9 bases between them. This CDR3 comprises 14 residues. CDR3 bases: TGTGCCAGCAGCTTATATACGGGGCAAGAGACCCAGTACTTC. It translates to CASSLYTGQETQYF. Drawing the rest from reference TRBV7-2 and TRBJ2-5, the complete variable domain is GAGVSQSPSNKVTEKGKDVELRCDPISGHTALYWYRQSLGQGLEFLIYFQGNSAPDKSGLPSDRFSAERTGGSVSTLTIQRTQQEDSAVYLCASSLYTGQETQYFGPGTRLLVL.

The V and J genes are TRBV6-5 and TRBJ1-5, with D possibly TRBD1 on 6 matching bases. This CDR3 is built from 14 residues. Germline V lookup: CDR1 MNHEY, CDR2 SVGAGI. With 6 bases removed from V and 6 bases from J, the gap between germline ends came to 15 bases. CDR3 DNA: TGTGCCAGCAGCCAGGGGAAAGGTAGTCAGCCCCAGCATTTT. Amino acid sequence: CASSQGKGSQPQHF.

By frequency in the sample, this clone is medium-sized. The V gene is TRBV19, the J gene TRBJ1-5, with 8 bases identical to TRBD1. CDR1 is LNHDA and CDR2 is SQIVND in the germline V gene (reference sequence). The CDR3 consists of 16 residues. The V and J ends lost 5 bases and 2 bases, in that order; junction bases with no gene match: 8. CDR3 loop: CASSAPGQVGNQPQHF. The CDR3 nucleotides are TGTGCCAGTAGTGCACCGGGACAGGTAGGCAATCAGCCCCAGCATTTT.

The chain couples TRBV12-5 to TRBJ1-2; 7 bases are shared with TRBD1. The junction had 12 bases not matched to a gene; V was cut back by 5 bases and J by 3 bases. CDR1 LGHNT and CDR2 FRNRAP come from the germline V gene. This CDR3 is built from 16 residues. The CDR3 nucleotides are TGTGCTAGTGGTAGTTCAGGGGGAAGACGGTACTATGGCTACACCTTC. Translating it yields CASGSSGGRRYYGYTF.

The chain carries TRBV12-5 and TRBJ1-2; the D is unclear. CDR1 and CDR2 from the germline V gene are LGHNT and FRNRAP. Trimming took 5 bases from V and 2 from J, leaving 9 bases between them. The CDR3 is 13 residues long. Written as DNA, the CDR3 is TGTGCTAGTGGTCGGACGGGGAACTATGGCTACACCTTC. Amino acid sequence: CASGRTGNYGYTF.

The genes are TRBV6-5 and TRBJ1-1; 7 bases are shared with TRBD1. This CDR3 spans 14 amino acids. Germline V gene lookup returns CDR1 MNHEY and CDR2 SVGAGI. V was clipped by 6 bases and J by 0 bases; unmatched bases: 4. In DNA form, the CDR3 reads TGTGCCAGCAGCCCCGGGACAGTGAACACTGAAGCTTTCTTT. Translation: CASSPGTVNTEAFF.

The chain links TRBV6-1 to TRBJ1-5, with 7 bases lining up with TRBD1. After removal of 6 bases from V and 6 bases from J, the junction contained 5 bases not matched to a gene. Germline-derived CDR1 and CDR2 are MNHNS and SASEGT. The CDR3 is 13 residues long. The CDR3 region is CASRDRDGQPQHF. The CDR3 coding sequence is TGTGCCAGCAGAGACAGGGATGGTCAGCCCCAGCATTTT.

The rearrangement links TRBV25-1 to TRBJ2-5; TRBD1 matches at 8 bases. This CDR3 comprises 16 residues. Germline CDR1 is MGHDK and CDR2 is SYGVNS. The trim removed 1 base at V and 0 bases at J, leaving 4 bases unmatched. The CDR3 spells CASSEWKGQDQETQYF. The CDR3 coding sequence is TGTGCCAGCAGTGAATGGAAGGGACAGGACCAAGAGACCCAGTACTTC.

The rearrangement uses TRBV25-1 and TRBJ1-1, with D tentatively TRBD1 (6 bases). The CDR3 consists of 15 residues. CDR1 is MGHDK, CDR2 SYGVNS, per germline. Trimming shortened V by 0 bases and J by 13 bases, and 21 bases separated the two germline ends. The CDR3 DNA is TGTGCCAGCAGTGAATATGAGTTAGGAGGGGGGATTGGTTTCTTT. Translated, it gives CASSEYELGGGIGFF.

This clone was seen a single time. The V gene is TRBV9, the J gene TRBJ2-5; TRBD1 matches 7 bases. Germline assignment: CDR1 SGDLS and CDR2 YYNGEE. V was clipped by 4 bases and J by 0 bases; unmatched bases: 3. This CDR3 has 14 residues. The CDR3 sequence is CASSPGTDQETQYF. CDR3 DNA: TGTGCCAGCAGCCCGGGGACAGACCAAGAGACCCAGTACTTC. The full variable domain, with the rest looked up from reference TRBV9 and TRBJ2-5, is DSGVTQTPKHLITATGQRVTLRCSPRSGDLSVYWYQQSLDQGLQFLIQYYNGEERAKGNILERFSAQQFPDLHSELNLSSLELGDSALYFCASSPGTDQETQYFGPGTRLLVL.

The chain couples TRBV23-1 to TRBJ1-5, with TRBD1 matching over 9 bases. TRBV23-1 falls under the ORF class, with uncertain function. The CDR3 covers 17 residues. Unmatched junction bases numbered 11, after V lost 3 bases and J lost 5 bases. This CDR3 reads CASSHRDRVFKYQPQHF. CDR3 sequence (DNA): TGCGCCAGCAGTCATCGGGACAGGGTCTTCAAATATCAGCCCCAGCATTTT.

The chain joins TRBV7-2 to TRBJ2-3, with D maybe TRBD1 (5 bases). Germline assignment: CDR1 SGHTA and CDR2 FQGNSA. The CDR3 spans 16 residues. Trimming pared 5 bases from V and 3 bases from J, leaving 18 bases between. CDR3: CASSPYLRAGTDTQYF. DNA of the CDR3: TGTGCCAGCAGCCCGTACCTAAGGGCAGGGACAGATACGCAGTATTTT.

J is TRBJ2-2 and V is TRBV7-9, with TRBD2 identical over 8 bases. The V and J ends lost 4 bases and 5 bases, in that order; junction bases with no gene match: 9. Germline V gene data show CDR1 as SEHNR and CDR2 as FQNEAQ (reference sequence). The CDR3 is 16 amino acids. DNA of the CDR3: TGTGCCAGCAGCTCCCCCGGTGGCGGGGGGACCGGGGAGCTGTTTTTT. Amino acid sequence: CASSSPGGGGTGELFF.

This rearrangement joins TRBV6-1 to TRBJ2-5; 8 bases fit TRBD1. Germline V gene lookup returns CDR1 MNHNS and CDR2 SASEGT. CDR3 length: 13 amino acids. V trimming: 5 bases; J trimming: 4 bases; junction bases outside the gene matches: 3. The CDR3 nucleotides read TGTGCCAGCAGTCGTGGACAGGGAGAGACCCAGTACTTC. Its protein is CASSRGQGETQYF.

The V and J genes are TRBV4-3 and TRBJ1-2, with D maybe TRBD1 (5 bases). CDR1 is LGHNA and CDR2 is YSLEER in the germline V gene. The CDR3 has 15 amino acids. V lost 4 bases and J 3 bases, leaving 15 bases between the germline ends. The CDR3 nucleotides read TGCGCCAGCAGCCCTCGGGGGGGAGCGCACTATGGCTACACCTTC. Its translation is CASSPRGGAHYGYTF.

This chain links TRBV29-1 with TRBJ2-7; D may be TRBD2 (6 bases). Trimming stripped 3 bases from V and 6 bases from J, with 12 bases between. The CDR3 length is 12 residues. Per the germline V gene, CDR1 is SQVTM and CDR2 is ANQGSEA. This CDR3 reads CSVDGGVSEQYF. The CDR3 DNA sequence: TGCAGCGTTGATGGAGGGGTCAGCGAGCAGTACTTC.

The chain couples TRBV2 to TRBJ2-2, with D perhaps TRBD2 (6 bases). Germline CDR1 and CDR2: SNHLY and FYNNEI. Trimming stripped 7 bases from V and 5 bases from J, with 14 bases between. This CDR3 region has 14 residues. CDR3 region: CASKSGVQTGELFF. The CDR3 DNA is TGTGCCAGCAAATCGGGGGTGCAGACCGGGGAGCTGTTTTTT. The full variable domain, completed using reference TRBV2 and TRBJ2-2, is EPEVTQTPSHQVTQMGQEVILRCVPISNHLYFYWYRQILGQKVEFLVSFYNNEISEKSEIFDDQFSVERPDGSNFTLKIRSTKLEDSAMYFCASKSGVQTGELFFGEGSRLTVL.

This chain joins TRBV11-2 and TRBJ2-7; D not resolved. Germline lookup yields CDR1 SGHAT and CDR2 FQNNGV. The CDR3 spans 11 residues. V lost 5 bases, J lost 2 bases, and 4 bases lay in between. CDR3 coding DNA: TGTGCCAGCAGCGCTACCTACGAGCAGTACGTC. The encoded protein is CASSATYEQYV.

This clone has just one count. V and J are TRBV5-1 and TRBJ2-7, with 14 bases lining up with TRBD2. This CDR3 is built from 17 residues. V lost 4 bases to trimming and J lost 1 base; unmatched junction nucleotides: 7. Germline V gene lookup returns CDR1 SGHRS and CDR2 YFSETQ. Here the CDR3 reads CASSPGTSGSGSYEQYV. DNA of the CDR3: TGCGCCAGCAGCCCGGGGACTAGCGGGAGTGGATCCTACGAGCAGTACGTC.

The chain is built from TRBV4-3 and TRBJ2-1, with D uncertain. This CDR3 has 17 amino acids. Per the germline V gene, CDR1 is LGHNA and CDR2 is YSLEER. The V end lost 0 bases, the J end lost 8 bases, and 20 bases lay between the germline ends. CDR3 amino acids: CASSQDFFAFSPDEQFF. The CDR3 nucleotides read TGCGCCAGCAGCCAAGACTTCTTCGCTTTTTCTCCAGATGAGCAGTTCTTC.

This clone was recorded only once. Other DNA sequences in this specimen translate into the identical CDR3. Written as DNA, the CDR3 is TGTGCCAGCAGTGATCCGGGACAGGGGAACACTGAAGCTTTCTTT. Translating gives CASSDPGQGNTEAFF. J is TRBJ1-1 and V is TRBV25-1; 9 positions match TRBD1. In germline, CDR1 is MGHDK, CDR2 SYGVNS. CDR3 size: 15 residues. V lost 3 bases to trimming and J lost 1 base; unmatched junction nucleotides: 3. The full variable domain, rest sourced from reference TRBV25-1 and TRBJ1-1, is EADIYQTPRYLVIGTGKKITLECSQTMGHDKMYWYQQDPGMELHLIHYSYGVNSTEKGDLSSESTVSRIRTEHFPLTLESARPSHTSQYLCASSDPGQGNTEAFFGQGTRLTVV.

This clone was seen more than once but under ten times. V gene TRBV20-1 combines with J gene TRBJ2-1; D ambiguous. V gave up 7 bases and J gave up 10 bases, with 11 bases separating them. There are 10 residues in the CDR3. The germline V gene encodes CDR1 DFQATT and CDR2 SNEGSKA (reference sequence). CDR3 DNA sequence: TGCAGTGTCGCGTACCGGGAGCAGTTCTTC. This sequence encodes CSVAYREQFF.

This clone was detected a few times. The genes are TRBV10-2 and TRBJ1-5; D call uncertain. This CDR3 spans 16 amino acids. V was pared by 0 bases and J by 5 bases, with 14 bases between. In germline, CDR1 is WSHSY, CDR2 SAAADI. Here the CDR3 DNA reads TGCGCCAGCAGTGAGTCGTTATACACTTTCGATCAGCCCCAGCATTTT. Translation gives CASSESLYTFDQPQHF.